This T cell receptor (beta chain) was documented in a study of shared clonotypes between healthy human individuals. Study-level background: Each donor's CD4 naive and CD4 memory cells filled three plates apiece, CD8 naive two, and CD8 memory one. Study-wide results and caveats: Only blood underwent sampling, and tissue repertoires likely differ.

Concerning this clone: What it recognizes is unknown.

In the CD4+ fraction, cells were divided into CD45RA+ naive and CD45RA-negative memory subsets. Every subset's genomic DNA went evenly onto several immunoSEQ plates. The assay was immunoSEQ multiplex PCR, and TCRdb's table has in-frame clones only and misses some. The sample has over a million clones; around 97% are singletons. CDR3 length: 15 amino acids. Trimming at V came to 6 bases and at J to 4 bases, leaving 5 bases not matched to a gene. Germline V gives CDR1 MNHNY, CDR2 SVGAGI (reference sequence). The sequenced sample consisted of naive CD4+ T cells sorted from blood. Stated subset: CD45RA+ positively selected. The origin of this receptor is a man aged 30 to 45 in good health. The chain carries TRBV6-6 and TRBJ2-1; 11 positions agree with TRBD2. CDR3 protein: CASSHGTSGYNEQFF. The CDR3 DNA is TGTGCCAGCAGCCACGGGACTAGCGGTTACAATGAGCAGTTCTTC.